This T cell receptor beta chain was retrieved from a study of cytomegalovirus exposure and HLA in healthy donors. 13 Jbeta primers and 60 Vbeta primers were used for the PCR. The protocol was immunoSEQ multiplex PCR, while the TCRdb copy is restricted to in-frame clones and leaves out a portion. The table has more than 100,000 clones, over 70% seen once; the top ten hold approximately 1.6%. The ends were cut back, 7 bases at V and 5 bases at J, with 14 bases in the middle. The CDR3 runs to 14 residues. The germline V gene has CDR1 LNHDA and CDR2 SQIVND (reference sequence). The chain is built from TRBV19 and TRBJ2-2; possibly TRBD2 for D (5 bases). The sample consisted of PBMCs. The TCR originated in a woman aged 18 to 35 in good health and CMV-seronegative. The CDR3 region is CASNGVPGTGELFF. The CDR3 DNA reads as TGTGCCAGTAATGGGGTCCCGGGGACCGGGGAGCTGTTTTTT.